Below, 25 T cell receptor beta chains from the same sample are listed, as sequenced in a study of OX40 agonist ivuxolimab in advanced cancers. Method: immunoSEQ multiplex PCR; TCRdb's copy keeps in-frame clones and lacks some. Among just under 75,000 clones listed, 80% to 95% were seen once. Sequencing was performed on CD4+ or CD8+ T cells sorted from blood, taken in a trial of the OX40 agonist ivuxolimab. The receptors here all came from an adult with an advanced solid tumor such as melanoma, head and neck, liver or kidney cancer.

This rearrangement joins TRBV6-6 to TRBJ1-3, with 7 bases fitting TRBD1. There are 16 residues in the CDR3. The V and J ends lost 4 bases and 5 bases, in that order; junction bases with no gene match: 11. Looked up from germline, CDR1 is MNHNY and CDR2 is SVGAGI (reference sequence). The CDR3 region is CASSFSGGGTRNTIYF. The CDR3 coding sequence is TGTGCCAGCAGTTTCTCAGGGGGGGGCACACGAAACACCATATATTTT.

The gene calls are TRBV9 and TRBJ2-3; D not certain. Germline values: CDR1 SGDLS, CDR2 YYNGEE. V dropped 0 bases and J dropped 4 bases, with 12 bases sitting between them. CDR3 length equals 15 residues. CDR3 amino acids: CASSVAGTSADTQYF. CDR3 nucleotide sequence: TGTGCCAGCAGCGTAGCGGGCACCTCCGCAGATACGCAGTATTTT.

This clone showed up just a few times. The gene calls are TRBV2 and TRBJ2-1; TRBD2 aligns across 10 bases. This CDR3 is 18 amino acids long. J was trimmed by 4 bases and V by 3 bases; bases with no gene match: 12. The germline gives CDR1 SNHLY, CDR2 FYNNEI. CDR3 sequence (DNA): TGTGCCAGCAGTGATCTTGGGCTAGCGGGAGCCCCATACAATGAGCAGTTCTTC. Residues: CASSDLGLAGAPYNEQFF. Supplemented by reference TRBV2 and TRBJ2-1, the full variable domain reads EPEVTQTPSHQVTQMGQEVILRCVPISNHLYFYWYRQILGQKVEFLVSFYNNEISEKSEIFDDQFSVERPDGSNFTLKIRSTKLEDSAMYFCASSDLGLAGAPYNEQFFGPGTRLTVL.

The V gene is TRBV18, the J gene TRBJ2-1, with 13 bases matching TRBD2. The CDR3 sequence is 17 residues long. In germline, CDR1 is KGHSH, CDR2 LQKENI. V was clipped by 4 bases and J by 5 bases; unmatched bases: 8. The CDR3 nucleotides are TGTGCCAGCTCACGAACTAGCGGGAGGGCCGACCACAATGAGCAGTTCTTC. It codes for CASSRTSGRADHNEQFF.

The chain uses TRBV18 and TRBJ2-1; no definite D call. V was pared by 0 bases and J by 0 bases, with 12 bases between. CDR1 and CDR2 from the germline V gene are KGHSH and LQKENI. This CDR3 spans 17 amino acids. CDR3 in amino acids: CASSPPAFPSSYNEQFF. In DNA, the CDR3 is TGTGCCAGCTCACCACCGGCTTTCCCTAGCTCCTACAATGAGCAGTTCTTC.

The CDR3 DNA reads TGTGCCAGCAGTCCACAGGGGGACTATGGCTACACCTTC. This gives the protein CASSPQGDYGYTF. The V call is TRBV6-5, the J call TRBJ1-2, with 8 bases fitting TRBD1. Germline V gene sequence: CDR1 MNHEY, CDR2 SVGAGI. V gave up 5 bases and J gave up 3 bases; unmatched junction bases: 2. This CDR3 has 13 residues.

This chain joins TRBV7-8 and TRBJ1-2; 7 bases align to TRBD1. CDR3 length: 14 residues. Trimming cost V 1 base and J 6 bases; bases outside gene matches: 5. Germline V gene sequence: CDR1 SGHVS, CDR2 FQNEAQ. CDR3 nucleotides: TGTGCCAGCAGCTTAGAACAGGGGTTGCATGGCTACACCTTC. As protein: CASSLEQGLHGYTF.

The V call is TRBV19, the J call TRBJ2-1, with 7 bases aligning to TRBD2. Germline-derived CDR1 and CDR2 are LNHDA and SQIVND (reference sequence). The V segment lost 4 bases and the J segment 0 bases; nucleotides outside the gene matches: 3. The CDR3 contains 15 residues. CDR3 in DNA: TGTGCCAGTAGTACCAGCGGGACCTCCTACAATGAGCAGTTCTTC. This translates into CASSTSGTSYNEQFF.

J is TRBJ2-7 and V is TRBV6-5; D is uncertain. The germline V and J ends were trimmed by 6 bases and 0 bases, with 9 bases remaining between them. The CDR3 is 13 amino acids. Germline V gene lookup returns CDR1 MNHEY and CDR2 SVGAGI. CDR3 nucleotide sequence: TGTGCCAGCAGCCAGGCTATCTCCTACGAGCAGTACTTC. Amino acids: CASSQAISYEQYF.

V gene TRBV7-9 combines with J gene TRBJ1-2; 8 positions agree with TRBD1. The V and J ends lost 1 base and 6 bases, in that order; junction bases with no gene match: 1. Germline V CDR1 and CDR2: SEHNR, FQNEAQ (reference sequence). The CDR3 has 13 residues. Written as DNA, the CDR3 is TGTGCCAGCAGCTTAGTGACAGGGGATGGCTACACCTTC. This sequence encodes CASSLVTGDGYTF.

The chain employs TRBV10-3 and TRBJ1-1; 7 nucleotides agree with TRBD1. Germline values: CDR1 ENHRY, CDR2 SYGVKD. This CDR3 has 15 amino acids. With 3 bases clipped from V and 4 bases from J, the junction kept 8 bases outside the gene matches. As DNA, the CDR3 is TGTGCCATCAGTGATATACAGGGGCGGACCACTGAAGCTTTCTTT. Its protein product is CAISDIQGRTTEAFF.

The chain couples TRBV10-3 to TRBJ1-2; TRBD1 is a possible D gene (5 bases). The CDR3 extends over 13 amino acids. Trimming took off 4 bases at V and 8 bases at J, with 14 bases between the two ends. Per the germline V gene, CDR1 is ENHRY and CDR2 is SYGVKD. CDR3 sequence: CAISVGGDGGYTF. DNA for the CDR3: TGTGCCATCAGTGTCGGGGGTGATGGCGGCTACACCTTC.

This clone was detected only once. This sequence joins TRBV18 and TRBJ2-3; the D is unclear. CDR1 KGHSH and CDR2 LQKENI come from the germline V gene. Trimming took off 4 bases at V and 0 bases at J, with 11 bases between the two ends. The CDR3 has 15 residues. The CDR3 is CASSLSRSSTDTQYF. The CDR3 coding sequence is TGTGCCAGCTCACTTAGCAGATCTAGCACAGATACGCAGTATTTT.

V usage is TRBV4-1 and J usage is TRBJ2-1; D ambiguous. The germline CDR1 and CDR2 sequences are MGHRA and YSYEKL. V lost 1 base to trimming and J lost 8 bases, with 18 bases between them. This CDR3 region has 16 residues. CDR3 DNA sequence: TGCGCCAGCAGCCAAGTTAATCTAGTGACGGTCGATGAGCAGTTCTTC. The encoded protein is CASSQVNLVTVDEQFF.

The rearrangement joins TRBV11-2 to TRBJ2-6, with TRBD2 as a possible D gene (5 bases). The V gene's germline CDR1 is SGHAT and CDR2 FQNNGV. V was pared by 5 bases and J by 0 bases, with 14 bases between. The CDR3 is 17 residues long. This chain's CDR3 is CASSLRGSNSGANVLTF. The CDR3 nucleotides read TGTGCCAGCAGCCTCCGGGGTTCGAACTCTGGGGCCAACGTCCTGACTTTC.

The chain carries TRBV18 and TRBJ2-5; TRBD1 matches 11 bases. V shed 5 bases, J shed 3 bases, and the junction held 11 bases outside the gene matches. The germline V gene has CDR1 KGHSH and CDR2 LQKENI. The CDR3 has 17 residues. CDR3 bases: TGTGCCAGCTCAAAATCTTCCGGGACAGGGGGGGAAGAGACCCAGTACTTC. Its translation is CASSKSSGTGGEETQYF.

The chain uses TRBV5-1 and TRBJ2-5; either TRBD1 or TRBD2 may supply D (5 bases each). Trimming left V 4 bases short and J 5 bases short, with 15 bases between. The CDR3 is 14 amino acids. CDR1 SGHRS and CDR2 YFSETQ come from the germline V gene. Here the CDR3 DNA reads TGCGCCAGCAGCCCAGGGCGCACGGGGGAGACCCAGTACTTC. Translation gives CASSPGRTGETQYF.

V and J are TRBV7-8 and TRBJ1-1; perhaps TRBD1 as D (6 bases). This CDR3 is 17 amino acids long. CDR1 is SGHVS and CDR2 is FQNEAQ in the germline V gene. The germline V and J ends were trimmed by 2 bases and 0 bases, with 16 bases remaining between them. The CDR3 sequence: CASSLIPKGQMNTEAFF. As DNA, the CDR3 is TGTGCCAGCAGCTTAATCCCGAAGGGACAAATGAACACTGAAGCTTTCTTT.

The chain combines TRBV5-1 with TRBJ1-1, with a possible D match to TRBD1 (5 bases). The CDR3 spans 14 residues. CDR1 SGHRS and CDR2 YFSETQ come from the germline V gene. V was shortened by 4 bases and J by 6 bases, with 16 bases between the two germline ends. The CDR3 spells CASSPGVFVAEAFF. The CDR3 coding sequence is TGCGCCAGCAGCCCGGGGGTTTTTGTTGCTGAAGCTTTCTTT. The variable domain in full, completed from reference TRBV5-1 and TRBJ1-1, reads KAGVTQTPRYLIKTRGQQVTLSCSPISGHRSVSWYQQTPGQGLQFLFEYFSETQRNKGNFPGRFSGRQFSNSRSEMNVSTLELGDSALYLCASSPGVFVAEAFFGQGTRLTVV.

In this sample, this clone turned up once. The chain employs TRBV27 and TRBJ2-1, with TRBD1 identical over 7 bases. Germline V lookup: CDR1 MNHEY, CDR2 SMNVEV (reference sequence). CDR3 size: 13 residues. Written as DNA, the CDR3 is TGTGCAACTTCGACACAGGGGATCGGTGAGCAGTTCTTC. Translating it yields CATSTQGIGEQFF.

The chain combines TRBV5-4 with TRBJ2-1; weak D call: TRBD2 (6 bases). This CDR3 is 15 amino acids long. CDR1 SGHNT and CDR2 YYREEE come from the germline V gene (reference sequence). V was cut by 1 base and J by 2 bases, with 10 bases left in between. The CDR3 DNA reads TGTGCCAGCAGCTTGAGTAGCGGTACCTACAATGAGCAGTTCTTC. Its translation is CASSLSSGTYNEQFF.

The chain is built from TRBV7-9 and TRBJ1-5, with 8 bases that match TRBD1. The germline V gene has CDR1 SEHNR and CDR2 FQNEAQ (reference sequence). J was trimmed by 2 bases and V by 4 bases; bases with no gene match: 1. This CDR3 has 14 amino acids. The CDR3 region has the DNA TGTGCCAGCAGCTCGGGACAGGGCAATCAGCCCCAGCATTTT. This sequence encodes CASSSGQGNQPQHF.

As to this clone: This sample includes further DNA sequences coding for the same CDR3. The genes are TRBV19 and TRBJ2-5; 14 nucleotides match TRBD2. Germline CDR1 and CDR2: LNHDA and SQIVND (reference sequence). The junction had 3 bases not matched to a gene; V was cut back by 7 bases and J by 2 bases. CDR3 length: 15 amino acids. The CDR3 DNA follows: TGTGCCAGTATTGGACTAGCGGGGGGACAAGAGACCCAGTACTTC. Translation gives CASIGLAGGQETQYF.

V usage is TRBV15 and J usage is TRBJ2-7; D might be TRBD1 (6 bases). This CDR3 has 16 residues. The germline V gene has CDR1 LNHNV and CDR2 YYDKDF (reference sequence). Trimming stripped 0 bases from V and 6 bases from J, with 18 bases between. The CDR3 region is CATSRDVSGASSEQYF. The CDR3 DNA sequence: TGTGCCACCAGCAGAGATGTCTCAGGGGCTTCTAGCGAGCAGTACTTC.

The chain is built from TRBV7-9 and TRBJ1-1, with D unclear. The germline V gene encodes CDR1 SEHNR and CDR2 FQNEAQ (reference sequence). The CDR3 length is 12 residues. Trimming left V 4 bases short and J 0 bases short, with 3 bases between. Written as DNA, the CDR3 is TGTGCCAGCAGCTCAATGAACACTGAAGCTTTCTTT. Amino acid sequence: CASSSMNTEAFF. The variable domain in full, with the rest retrieved from reference TRBV7-9 and TRBJ1-1, is DTGVSQNPRHKITKRGQNVTFRCDPISEHNRLYWYRQTLGQGPEFLTYFQNEAQLEKSRLLSDRFSAERPKGSFSTLEIQRTEQGDSAMYLCASSSMNTEAFFGQGTRLTVV.